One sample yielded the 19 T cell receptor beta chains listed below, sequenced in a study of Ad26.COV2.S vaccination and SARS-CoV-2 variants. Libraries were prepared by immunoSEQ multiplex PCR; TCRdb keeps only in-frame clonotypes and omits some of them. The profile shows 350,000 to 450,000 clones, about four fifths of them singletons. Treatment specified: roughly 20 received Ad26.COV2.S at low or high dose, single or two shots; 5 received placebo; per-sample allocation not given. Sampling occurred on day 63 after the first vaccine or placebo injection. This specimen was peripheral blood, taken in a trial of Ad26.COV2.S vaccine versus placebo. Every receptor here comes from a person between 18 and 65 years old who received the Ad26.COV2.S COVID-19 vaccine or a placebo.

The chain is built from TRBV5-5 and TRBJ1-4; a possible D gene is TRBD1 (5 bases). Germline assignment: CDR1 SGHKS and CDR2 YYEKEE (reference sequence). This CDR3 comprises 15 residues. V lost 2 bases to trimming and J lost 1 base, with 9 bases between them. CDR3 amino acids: CASSFPGQTNEKLFF. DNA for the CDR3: TGTGCCAGCAGCTTTCCCGGACAAACTAATGAAAAACTGTTTTTT.

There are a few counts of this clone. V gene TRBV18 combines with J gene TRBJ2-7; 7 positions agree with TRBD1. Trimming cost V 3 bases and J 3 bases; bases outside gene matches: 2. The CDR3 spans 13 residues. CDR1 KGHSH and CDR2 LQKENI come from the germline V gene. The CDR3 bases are TGTGCCAGCTCACCTTACAGGGGCTACGAGCAGTACTTC. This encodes CASSPYRGYEQYF.

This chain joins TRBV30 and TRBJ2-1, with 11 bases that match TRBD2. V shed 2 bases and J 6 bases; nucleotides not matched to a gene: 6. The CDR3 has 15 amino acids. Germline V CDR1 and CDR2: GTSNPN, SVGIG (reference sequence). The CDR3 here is CAWSPGLAAVNEQFF. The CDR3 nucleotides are TGTGCCTGGAGTCCGGGACTAGCGGCCGTCAATGAGCAGTTCTTC.

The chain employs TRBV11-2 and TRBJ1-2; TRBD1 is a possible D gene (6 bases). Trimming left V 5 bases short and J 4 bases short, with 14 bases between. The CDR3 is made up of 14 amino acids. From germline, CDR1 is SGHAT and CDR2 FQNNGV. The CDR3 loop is CASSPGQGFYGYTF. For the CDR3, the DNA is TGTGCCAGCAGCCCGGGGCAGGGGTTCTATGGCTACACCTTC.

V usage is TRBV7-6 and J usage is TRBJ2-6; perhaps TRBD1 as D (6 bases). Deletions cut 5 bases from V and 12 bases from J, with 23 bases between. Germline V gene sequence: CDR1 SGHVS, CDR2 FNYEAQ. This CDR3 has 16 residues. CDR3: CASSKGDALRYAVLTF. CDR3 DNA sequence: TGTGCCAGCAGCAAGGGGGACGCCCTTCGGTACGCCGTCCTGACTTTC.

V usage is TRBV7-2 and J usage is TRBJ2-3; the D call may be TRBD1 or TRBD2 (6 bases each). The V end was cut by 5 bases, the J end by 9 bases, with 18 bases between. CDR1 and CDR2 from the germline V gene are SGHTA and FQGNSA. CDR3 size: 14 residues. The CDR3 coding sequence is TGTGCCAGCAGCGAGGGGGACCACGGAGGGACGCAGTATTTT. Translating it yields CASSEGDHGGTQYF.

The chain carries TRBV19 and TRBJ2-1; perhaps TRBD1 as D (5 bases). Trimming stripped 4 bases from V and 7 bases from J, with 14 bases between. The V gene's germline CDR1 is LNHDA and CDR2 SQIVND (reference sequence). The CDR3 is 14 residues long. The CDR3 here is CASSKAGWKNEQFF. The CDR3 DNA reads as TGTGCCAGTAGTAAAGCAGGGTGGAAGAATGAGCAGTTCTTC.

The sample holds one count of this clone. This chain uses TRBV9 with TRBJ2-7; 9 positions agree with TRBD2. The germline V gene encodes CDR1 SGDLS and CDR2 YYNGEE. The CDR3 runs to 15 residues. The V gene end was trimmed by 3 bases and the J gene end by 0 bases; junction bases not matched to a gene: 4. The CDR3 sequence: CASSESTSGSYEQYF. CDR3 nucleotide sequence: TGTGCCAGCAGCGAATCGACTAGCGGCTCCTACGAGCAGTACTTC.

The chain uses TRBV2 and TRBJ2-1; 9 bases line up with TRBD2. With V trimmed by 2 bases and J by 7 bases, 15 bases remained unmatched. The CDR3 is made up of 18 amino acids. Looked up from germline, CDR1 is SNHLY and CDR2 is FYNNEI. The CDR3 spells CASSEWASGTDRVNEQFF. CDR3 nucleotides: TGTGCCAGCAGTGAATGGGCTAGCGGGACCGACAGGGTGAATGAGCAGTTCTTC.

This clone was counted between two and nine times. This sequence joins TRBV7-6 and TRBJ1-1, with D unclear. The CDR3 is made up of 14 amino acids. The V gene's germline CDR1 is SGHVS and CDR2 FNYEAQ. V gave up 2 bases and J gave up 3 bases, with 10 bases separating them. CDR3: CASSLQIGYTEAFF. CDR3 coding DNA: TGTGCCAGCAGCTTACAGATTGGGTACACTGAAGCTTTCTTT. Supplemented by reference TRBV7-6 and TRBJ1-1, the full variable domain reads GAGVSQSPRYKVTKRGQDVALRCDPISGHVSLYWYRQALGQGPEFLTYFNYEAQQDKSGLPNDRFSAERPEGSISTLTIQRTEQRDSAMYRCASSLQIGYTEAFFGQGTRLTVV.

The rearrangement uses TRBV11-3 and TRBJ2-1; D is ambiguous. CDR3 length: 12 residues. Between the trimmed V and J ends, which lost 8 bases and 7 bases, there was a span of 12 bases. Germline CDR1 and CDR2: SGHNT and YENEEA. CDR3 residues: CASSPHRNEQFF. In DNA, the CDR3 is TGTGCCAGCTCCCCCCACCGTAATGAGCAGTTCTTC. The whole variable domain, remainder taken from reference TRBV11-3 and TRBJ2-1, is EAGVVQSPRYKIIEKKQPVAFWCNPISGHNTLYWYLQNLGQGPELLIRYENEEAVDDSQLPKDRFSAERLKGVDSTLKIQPAELGDSAVYLCASSPHRNEQFFGPGTRLTVL.

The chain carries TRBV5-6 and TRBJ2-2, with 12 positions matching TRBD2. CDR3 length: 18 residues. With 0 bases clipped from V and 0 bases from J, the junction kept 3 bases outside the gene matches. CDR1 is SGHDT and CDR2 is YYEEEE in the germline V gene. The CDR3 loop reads CASSLVLAGGSNTGELFF. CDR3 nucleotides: TGTGCCAGCAGCTTGGTACTAGCGGGAGGTTCGAACACCGGGGAGCTGTTTTTT.

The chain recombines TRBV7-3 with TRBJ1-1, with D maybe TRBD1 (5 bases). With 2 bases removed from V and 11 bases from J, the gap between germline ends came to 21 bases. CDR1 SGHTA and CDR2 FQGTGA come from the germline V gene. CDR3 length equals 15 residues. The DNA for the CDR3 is TGTGCCAGCAGCTTATTCCCTCCGGGGCCCAGGGACGCTTTCTTT. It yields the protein CASSLFPPGPRDAFF.

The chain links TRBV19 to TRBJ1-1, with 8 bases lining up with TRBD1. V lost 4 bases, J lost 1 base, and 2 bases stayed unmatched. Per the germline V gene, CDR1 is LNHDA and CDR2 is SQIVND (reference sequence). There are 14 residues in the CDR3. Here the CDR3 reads CASSTGTGNTEAFF. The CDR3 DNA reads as TGTGCCAGTAGTACCGGGACAGGGAACACTGAAGCTTTCTTT.

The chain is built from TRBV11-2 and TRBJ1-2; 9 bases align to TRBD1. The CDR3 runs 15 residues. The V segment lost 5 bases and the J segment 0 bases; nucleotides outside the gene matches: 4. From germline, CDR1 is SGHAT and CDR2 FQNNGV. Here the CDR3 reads CASSRTGEANYGYTF. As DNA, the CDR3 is TGTGCCAGCAGCCGGACAGGGGAAGCTAACTATGGCTACACCTTC.

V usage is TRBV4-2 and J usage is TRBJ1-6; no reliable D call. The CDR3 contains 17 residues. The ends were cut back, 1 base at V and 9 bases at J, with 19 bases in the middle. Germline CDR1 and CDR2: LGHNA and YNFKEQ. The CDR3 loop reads CASSQVEGSPQASPLHF. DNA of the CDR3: TGTGCCAGCAGCCAAGTGGAAGGCAGCCCCCAGGCTTCACCCCTCCACTTT.

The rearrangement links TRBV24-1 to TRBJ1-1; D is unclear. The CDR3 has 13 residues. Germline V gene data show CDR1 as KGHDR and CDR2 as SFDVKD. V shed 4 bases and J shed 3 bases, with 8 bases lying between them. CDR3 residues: CATSEKEHTEAFF. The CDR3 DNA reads TGTGCCACCAGTGAGAAGGAGCACACTGAAGCTTTCTTT.

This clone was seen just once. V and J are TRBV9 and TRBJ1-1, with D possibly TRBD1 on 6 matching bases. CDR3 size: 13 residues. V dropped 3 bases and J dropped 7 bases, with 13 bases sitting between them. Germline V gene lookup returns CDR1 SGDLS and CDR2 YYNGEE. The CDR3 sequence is CASSGLLQGEAFF. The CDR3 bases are TGTGCCAGCAGCGGGTTATTACAGGGTGAAGCTTTCTTT.

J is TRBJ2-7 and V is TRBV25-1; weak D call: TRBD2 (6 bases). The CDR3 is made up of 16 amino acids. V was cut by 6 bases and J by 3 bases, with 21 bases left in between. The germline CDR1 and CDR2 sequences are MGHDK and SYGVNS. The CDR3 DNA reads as TGTGCCAGCAGCCCCCGCGGGACTCTTACTAACTACGAGCAGTACTTC. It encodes CASSPRGTLTNYEQYF.